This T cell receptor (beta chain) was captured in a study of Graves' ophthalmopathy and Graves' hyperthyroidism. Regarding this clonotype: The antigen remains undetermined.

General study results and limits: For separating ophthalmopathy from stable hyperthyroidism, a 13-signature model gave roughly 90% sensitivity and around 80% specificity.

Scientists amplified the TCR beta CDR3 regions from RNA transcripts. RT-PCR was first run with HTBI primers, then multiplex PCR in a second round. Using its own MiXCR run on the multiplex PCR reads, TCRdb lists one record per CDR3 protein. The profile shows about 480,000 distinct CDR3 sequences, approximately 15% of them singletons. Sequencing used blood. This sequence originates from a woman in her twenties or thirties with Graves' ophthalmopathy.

Here the CDR3 reads CASSYLWTPVQPQHF. The DNA for the CDR3 is TGTGCCAGCAGTTACCTATGGACACCCGTTCAGCCCCAGCATTTT. The chain recombines TRBV28 with TRBJ1-5, with a weak D call TRBD1 (5 bases). V lost 4 bases, J lost 6 bases, and 16 bases lay in between. This CDR3 spans 15 amino acids. In germline, CDR1 is MDHEN, CDR2 SYDVKM.